This T cell receptor (beta chain) comes out of a study of identifying expanded T cells in peripheral blood. Collection occurred without any documented infections or immune events in donors. The CDR3 spans 16 residues. Germline V gives CDR1 SGHTS, CDR2 YDEGEE. V was shortened by 0 bases and J by 8 bases, with 17 bases between the two germline ends. Study outcomes and limitations: Approximately 1.1 clones differed between technical replicates, versus 16.4 and 19 over time. Variance in clone template counts between roughly two-week samples significantly increased with total template count across all healthy donors.

Sequencing was performed with immunoSEQ multiplex PCR; in TCRdb, only in-frame clones are kept and a portion is missing. The data hold 120,000 or so clones, with about four fifths observed a single time. A note on this clone: The target antigen is unknown.

The TCR was taken from a person aged 18 to 75 in good health. The gene calls are TRBV5-8 and TRBJ1-4; a weak D match, TRBD1 (5 bases). The material sequenced was blood. The DNA for the CDR3 is TGTGCCAGCAGCTTGGGATTACAGGCTATCGGGGAAAAACTGTTTTTT. Its protein product is CASSLGLQAIGEKLFF.